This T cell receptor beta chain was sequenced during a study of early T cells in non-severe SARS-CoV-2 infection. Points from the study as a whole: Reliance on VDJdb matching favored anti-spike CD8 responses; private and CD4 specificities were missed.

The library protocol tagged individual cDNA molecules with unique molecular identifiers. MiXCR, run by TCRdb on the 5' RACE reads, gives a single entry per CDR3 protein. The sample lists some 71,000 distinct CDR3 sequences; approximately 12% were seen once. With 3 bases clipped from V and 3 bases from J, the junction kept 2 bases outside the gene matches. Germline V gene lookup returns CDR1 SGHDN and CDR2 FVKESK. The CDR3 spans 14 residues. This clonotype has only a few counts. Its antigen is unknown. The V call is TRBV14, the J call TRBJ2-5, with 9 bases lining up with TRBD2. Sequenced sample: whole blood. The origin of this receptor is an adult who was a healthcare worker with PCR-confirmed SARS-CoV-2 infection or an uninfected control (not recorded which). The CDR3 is CASSHGLAKETQYF. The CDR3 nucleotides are TGTGCCAGCAGCCATGGACTAGCGAAAGAGACCCAGTACTTC.